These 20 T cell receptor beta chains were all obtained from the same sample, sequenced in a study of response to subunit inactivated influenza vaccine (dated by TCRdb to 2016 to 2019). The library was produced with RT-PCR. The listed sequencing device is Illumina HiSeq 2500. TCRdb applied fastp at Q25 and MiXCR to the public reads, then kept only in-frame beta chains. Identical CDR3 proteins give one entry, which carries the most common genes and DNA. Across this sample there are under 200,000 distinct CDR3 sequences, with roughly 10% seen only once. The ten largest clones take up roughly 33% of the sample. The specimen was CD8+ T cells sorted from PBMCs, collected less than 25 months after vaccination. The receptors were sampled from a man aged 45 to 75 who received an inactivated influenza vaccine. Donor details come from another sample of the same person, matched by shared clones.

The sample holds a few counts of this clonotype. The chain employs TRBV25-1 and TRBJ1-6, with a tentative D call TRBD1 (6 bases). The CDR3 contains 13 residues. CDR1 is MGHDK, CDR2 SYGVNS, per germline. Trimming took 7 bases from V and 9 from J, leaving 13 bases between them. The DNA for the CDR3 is TGTGCCAGCACTGGGGGCGGAGGTTCACCCCTCCACTTT. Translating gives CASTGGGGSPLHF. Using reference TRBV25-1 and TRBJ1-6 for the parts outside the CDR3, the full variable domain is EADIYQTPRYLVIGTGKKITLECSQTMGHDKMYWYQQDPGMELHLIHYSYGVNSTEKGDLSSESTVSRIRTEHFPLTLESARPSHTSQYLCASTGGGGSPLHFGNGTRLTVT.

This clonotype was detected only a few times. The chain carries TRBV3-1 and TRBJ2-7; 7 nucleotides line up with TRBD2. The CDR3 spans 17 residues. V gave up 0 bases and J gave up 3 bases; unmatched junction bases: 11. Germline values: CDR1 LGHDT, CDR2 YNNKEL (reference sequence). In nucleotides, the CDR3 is TGTGCCAGCAGCCAAGATTTATTTTCTAGCGGACTCTACGAGCAGTACTTC. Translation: CASSQDLFSSGLYEQYF.

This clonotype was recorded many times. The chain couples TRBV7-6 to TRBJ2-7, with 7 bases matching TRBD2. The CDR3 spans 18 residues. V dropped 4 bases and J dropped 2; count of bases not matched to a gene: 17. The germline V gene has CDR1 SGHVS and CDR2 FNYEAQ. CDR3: CASSSVTRDYGIAYEQYF. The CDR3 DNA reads TGTGCCAGCAGCTCAGTGACCCGGGACTATGGAATCGCCTACGAGCAGTACTTC.

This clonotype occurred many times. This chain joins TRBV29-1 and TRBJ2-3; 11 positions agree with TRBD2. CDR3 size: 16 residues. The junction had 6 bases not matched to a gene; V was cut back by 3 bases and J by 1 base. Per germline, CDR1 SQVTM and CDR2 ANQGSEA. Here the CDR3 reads CSVERTLAGGTDTQYF. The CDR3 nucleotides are TGCAGCGTTGAGCGAACACTAGCGGGGGGCACAGATACGCAGTATTTT.

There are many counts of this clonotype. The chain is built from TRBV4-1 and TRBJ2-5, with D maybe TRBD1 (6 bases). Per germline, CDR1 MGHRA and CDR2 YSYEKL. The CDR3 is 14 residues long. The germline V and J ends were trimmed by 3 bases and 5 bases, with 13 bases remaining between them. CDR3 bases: TGCGCCAGCAGCCAGGTACAGGGAACGGAGACCCAGTACTTC. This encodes CASSQVQGTETQYF.

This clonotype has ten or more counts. The CDR3 reads CASSPQGATDQPQHF. The CDR3 bases are TGCGCCAGCAGCCCACAGGGGGCGACCGATCAGCCCCAGCATTTT. The V gene is TRBV5-1, the J gene TRBJ1-5, with 9 bases aligning to TRBD1. The J segment lost 5 bases and the V segment lost 4 bases, leaving 7 bases of the junction unmatched. The germline gives CDR1 SGHRS, CDR2 YFSETQ. The CDR3 contains 15 residues.

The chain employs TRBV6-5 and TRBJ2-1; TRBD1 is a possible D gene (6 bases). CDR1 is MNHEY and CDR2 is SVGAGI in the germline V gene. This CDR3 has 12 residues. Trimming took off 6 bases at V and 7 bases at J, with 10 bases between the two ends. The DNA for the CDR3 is TGTGCCAGCAGCTCCCAGGGGAATGAGCAGTTCTTC. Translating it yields CASSSQGNEQFF.

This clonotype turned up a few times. The CDR3: CASSFWSSYNEQFF. CDR3 coding DNA: TGTGCCAGCAGCTTCTGGAGCTCCTACAATGAGCAGTTCTTC. This chain joins TRBV5-6 and TRBJ2-1, with D hard to call. Between the trimmed V and J ends, which lost 2 bases and 0 bases, there was a span of 6 bases. CDR3 size: 14 residues. Germline-derived CDR1 and CDR2 are SGHDT and YYEEEE.

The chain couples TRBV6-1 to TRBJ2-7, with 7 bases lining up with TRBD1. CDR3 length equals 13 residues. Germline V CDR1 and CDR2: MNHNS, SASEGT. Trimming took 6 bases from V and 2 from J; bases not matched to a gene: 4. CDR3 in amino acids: CASRDRSTYEQYF. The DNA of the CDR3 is TGTGCCAGCAGGGACAGGAGCACCTACGAGCAGTACTTC.

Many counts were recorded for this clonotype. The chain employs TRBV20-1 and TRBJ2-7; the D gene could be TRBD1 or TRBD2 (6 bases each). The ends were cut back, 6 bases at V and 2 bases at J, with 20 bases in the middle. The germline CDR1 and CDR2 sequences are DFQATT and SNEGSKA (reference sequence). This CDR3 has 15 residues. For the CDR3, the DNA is TGCAGTGCGTCTCCGGGACATGGCGGGGCCTACGAGCAGTACTTC. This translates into CSASPGHGGAYEQYF.

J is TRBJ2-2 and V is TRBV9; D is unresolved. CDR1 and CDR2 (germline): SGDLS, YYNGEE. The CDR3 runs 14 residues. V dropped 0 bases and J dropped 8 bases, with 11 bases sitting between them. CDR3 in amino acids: CASSVGGSQGELFF. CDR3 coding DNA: TGTGCCAGCAGCGTAGGCGGTTCTCAGGGGGAGCTGTTTTTT.

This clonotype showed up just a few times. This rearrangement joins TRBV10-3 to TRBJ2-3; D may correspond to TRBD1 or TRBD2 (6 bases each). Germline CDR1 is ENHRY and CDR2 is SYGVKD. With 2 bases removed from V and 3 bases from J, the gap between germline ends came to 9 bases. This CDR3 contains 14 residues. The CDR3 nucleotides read TGTGCCATCAGTGAGGGGGGGCCGACAGATACGCAGTATTTT. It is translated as CAISEGGPTDTQYF.

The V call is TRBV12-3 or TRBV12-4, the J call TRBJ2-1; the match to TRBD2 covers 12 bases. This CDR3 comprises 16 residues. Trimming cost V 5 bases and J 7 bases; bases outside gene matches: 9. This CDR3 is CASSPSLAGGLNEQFF. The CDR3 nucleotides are TGTGCCAGCAGTCCTTCACTAGCGGGGGGCCTTAATGAGCAGTTCTTC.

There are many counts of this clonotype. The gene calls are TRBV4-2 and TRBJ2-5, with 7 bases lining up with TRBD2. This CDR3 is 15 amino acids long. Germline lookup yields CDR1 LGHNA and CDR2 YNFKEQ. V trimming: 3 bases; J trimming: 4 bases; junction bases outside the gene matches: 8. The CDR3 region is CASSQGPSGLETQYF. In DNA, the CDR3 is TGTGCCAGCAGCCAGGGCCCTAGCGGTTTAGAGACCCAGTACTTC.

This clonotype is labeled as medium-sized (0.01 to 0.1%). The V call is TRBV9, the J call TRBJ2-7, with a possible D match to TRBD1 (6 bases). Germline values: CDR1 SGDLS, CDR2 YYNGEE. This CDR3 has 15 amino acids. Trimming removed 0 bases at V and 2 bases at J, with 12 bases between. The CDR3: CASSVGTGTPYEQYF. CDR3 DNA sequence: TGTGCCAGCAGCGTAGGTACCGGGACACCCTACGAGCAGTACTTC.

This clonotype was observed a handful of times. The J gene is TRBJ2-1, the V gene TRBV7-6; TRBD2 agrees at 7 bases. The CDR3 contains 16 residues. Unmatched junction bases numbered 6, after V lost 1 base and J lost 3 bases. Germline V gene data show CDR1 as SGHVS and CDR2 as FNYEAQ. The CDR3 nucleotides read TGTGCCAGCAGCTTAGTCGGGGGGACCCACTACAATGAGCAGTTCTTC. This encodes CASSLVGGTHYNEQFF.

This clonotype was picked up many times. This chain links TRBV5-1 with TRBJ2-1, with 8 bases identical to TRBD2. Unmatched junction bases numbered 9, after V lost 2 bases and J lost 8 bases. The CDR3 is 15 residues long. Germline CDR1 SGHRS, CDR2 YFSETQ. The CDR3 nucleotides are TGCGCCAGCAGCTTTTTCGGGGGGGCCATGTATGAGCAGTTCTTC. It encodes CASSFFGGAMYEQFF.

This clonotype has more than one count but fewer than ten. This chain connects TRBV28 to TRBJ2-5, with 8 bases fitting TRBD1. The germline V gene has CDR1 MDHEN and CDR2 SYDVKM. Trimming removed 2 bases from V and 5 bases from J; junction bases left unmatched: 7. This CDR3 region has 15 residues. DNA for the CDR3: TGTGCCAGCAGTTTAGTCGGACAGGGCCGGGAGACCCAGTACTTC. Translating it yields CASSLVGQGRETQYF.

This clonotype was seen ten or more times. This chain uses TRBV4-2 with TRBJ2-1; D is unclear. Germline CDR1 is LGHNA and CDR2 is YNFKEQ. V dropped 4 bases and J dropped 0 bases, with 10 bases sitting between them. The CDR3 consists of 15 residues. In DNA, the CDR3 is TGTGCCAGCAGCCTCCTCCAGAGCTCCTACAATGAGCAGTTCTTC. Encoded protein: CASSLLQSSYNEQFF.

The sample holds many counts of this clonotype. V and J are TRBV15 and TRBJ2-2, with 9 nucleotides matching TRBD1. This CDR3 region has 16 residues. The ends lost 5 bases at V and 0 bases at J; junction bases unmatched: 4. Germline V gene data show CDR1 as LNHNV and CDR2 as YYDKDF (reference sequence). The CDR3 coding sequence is TGTGCCACCAGCCTAGACAGGGGGGCGAACACCGGGGAGCTGTTTTTT. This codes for CATSLDRGANTGELFF.